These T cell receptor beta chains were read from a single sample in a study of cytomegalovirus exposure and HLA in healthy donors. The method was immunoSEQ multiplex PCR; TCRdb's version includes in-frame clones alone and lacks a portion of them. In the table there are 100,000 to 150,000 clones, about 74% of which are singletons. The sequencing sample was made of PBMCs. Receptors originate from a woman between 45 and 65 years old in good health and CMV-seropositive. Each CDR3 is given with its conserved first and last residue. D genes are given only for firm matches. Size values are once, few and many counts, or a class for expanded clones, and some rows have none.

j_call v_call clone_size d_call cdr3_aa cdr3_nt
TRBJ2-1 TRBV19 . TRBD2 CASSNSLAGGNEQFF TGTGCCAGTAGTAACTCACTAGCGGGGGGGAATGAGCAGTTCTTC
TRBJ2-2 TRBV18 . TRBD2 CASSSGGTGELFF TGTGCCAGCTCATCGGGGGGGACCGGGGAGCTGTTTTTT
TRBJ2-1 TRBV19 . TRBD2 CASRRGLAGDNEQFF TGTGCCAGTAGGCGTGGACTAGCGGGAGACAATGAGCAGTTCTTC
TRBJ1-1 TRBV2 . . CASSEGLPIGAFF TGTGCCAGCAGTGAAGGCCTACCGATCGGAGCTTTCTTT
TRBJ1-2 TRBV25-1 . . CASSESPTAVYGYTF TGTGCCAGCAGTGAATCCCCGACAGCAGTCTATGGCTACACCTTC
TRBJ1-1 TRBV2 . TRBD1 CASRATGGADLAFF TGTGCCAGCAGGGCCACAGGGGGCGCGGATCTCGCTTTCTTT
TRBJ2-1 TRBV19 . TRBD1 CASRLRMDREFDNEQFF TGTGCCAGTCGTCTCAGGATGGACAGGGAATTTGACAATGAGCAGTTCTTC
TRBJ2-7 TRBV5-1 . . CASSLTGSSYEQYF TGCGCCAGCAGCTTGACGGGGAGCTCCTACGAGCAGTACTTC
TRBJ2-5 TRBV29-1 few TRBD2 CSVRPLALETQYF TGCAGCGTTCGTCCACTAGCGTTGGAGACCCAGTACTTC
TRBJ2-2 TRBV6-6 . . CASIKVQAVPGELFF TGTGCCAGCATTAAGGTGCAGGCAGTACCCGGGGAGCTGTTTTTT
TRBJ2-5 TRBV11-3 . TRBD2 CASSLGATSGGIQETQYF TGTGCCAGCAGCTTAGGAGCGACTAGCGGGGGGATCCAAGAGACCCAGTACTTC
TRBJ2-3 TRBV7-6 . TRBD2 CASSSGTSRSTDTQYF TGTGCCAGCAGCTCCGGGACTAGCAGGAGCACAGATACGCAGTATTTT
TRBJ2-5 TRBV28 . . CASSPGLQYQETQYF TGTGCCAGCAGCCCGGGACTCCAGTACCAAGAGACCCAGTACTTC
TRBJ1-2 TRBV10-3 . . CAISESVRNGYTF TGTGCCATCAGTGAGTCGGTGAGGAACGGCTACACCTTC
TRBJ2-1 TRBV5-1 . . CASSTGLIGNEQFF TGCGCCAGCAGCACAGGGCTTATCGGGAATGAGCAGTTCTTC
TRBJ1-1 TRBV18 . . CASSPHPQGTEAFF TGTGCCAGCTCACCTCACCCCCAGGGAACTGAAGCTTTCTTT
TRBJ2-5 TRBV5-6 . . CASSFWGRLEVTQYF TGTGCCAGCAGCTTCTGGGGGCGCTTGGAGGTGACCCAGTACTTC
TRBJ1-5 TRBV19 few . CATYSNNQPQHF TGTGCCACCTACTCGAATAATCAGCCCCAGCATTTT
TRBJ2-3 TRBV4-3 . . CASSPGLADTQYF TGCGCCAGCAGCCCCGGACTGGCAGATACGCAGTATTTT
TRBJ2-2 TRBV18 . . CASSPTPGTGELFF TGTGCCAGCTCACCAACCCCGGGGACCGGGGAGCTGTTTTTT
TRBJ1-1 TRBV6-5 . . CASAPVGTEAFF TGTGCCAGCGCACCAGTCGGGACTGAAGCTTTCTTT
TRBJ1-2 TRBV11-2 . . CASGGDGPNYGYTF TGTGCCAGCGGGGGGGACGGACCTAACTATGGCTACACCTTC
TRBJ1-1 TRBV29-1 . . CSVARQLNTEAFF TGCAGCGTTGCCCGACAGTTGAACACTGAAGCTTTCTTT
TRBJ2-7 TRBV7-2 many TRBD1 CASSPRQGPYEQYF TGTGCCAGCAGCCCTCGACAGGGCCCATACGAGCAGTACTTC
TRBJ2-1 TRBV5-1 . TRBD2 CASSRRGGGVDEQFF TGCGCCAGCAGCAGGCGGGGGGGAGGGGTCGATGAGCAGTTCTTC
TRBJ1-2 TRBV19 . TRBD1 CASSMIPDRAGYTF TGTGCCAGTAGTATGATCCCAGACAGGGCTGGCTACACCTTC
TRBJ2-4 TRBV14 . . CASSRGERNIQYF TGTGCCAGCAGCCGGGGGGAGCGGAACATTCAGTACTTC
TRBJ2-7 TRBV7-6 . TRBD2 CASSLLVGGATGEQYF TGTGCCAGCAGCCTGCTAGTCGGGGGGGCCACTGGCGAGCAGTACTTC
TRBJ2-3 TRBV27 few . CAIGPDSRKEYF TGTGCCATCGGTCCGGACAGCCGAAAGGAGTATTTT
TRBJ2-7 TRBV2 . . CASRDYYEQYF TGTGCCAGCAGAGACTACTACGAGCAGTACTTC
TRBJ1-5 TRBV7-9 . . CSSSSGGQPQHF TGTTCCAGCAGCTCCGGGGGTCAGCCCCAGCATTTT
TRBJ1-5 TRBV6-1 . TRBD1 CASSRTGDPQHF TGTGCCAGCAGCCGGACAGGGGATCCCCAGCATTTT
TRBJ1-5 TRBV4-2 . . CASSQVLGLGATDTQHF TGTGCCAGCAGCCAAGTTCTAGGACTGGGGGCCACAGATACGCAGCATTTT
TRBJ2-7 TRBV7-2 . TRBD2 CASSLGTSGGKQYF TGTGCCAGCAGCCTTGGGACTAGCGGGGGGAAGCAGTACTTC
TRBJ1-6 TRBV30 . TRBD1 CAWARTGTVGSPLHF TGTGCCTGGGCCAGAACCGGGACAGTGGGATCACCCCTCCACTTT
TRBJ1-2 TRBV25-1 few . CASSGGVTNYGYTF TGTGCCAGCAGTGGGGGAGTTACTAACTATGGCTACACCTTC
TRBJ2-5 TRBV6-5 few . CASSQRKELRETQYF TGTGCCAGCAGTCAGAGGAAGGAGCTTAGAGAGACCCAGTACTTC
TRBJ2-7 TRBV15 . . CATSRDPRGGYEQYF TGTGCCACCAGCAGAGATCCTCGGGGAGGATACGAGCAGTACTTC
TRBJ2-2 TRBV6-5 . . CASSYFQSVGELFF TGTGCCAGCAGTTACTTTCAAAGCGTCGGGGAGCTGTTTTTT
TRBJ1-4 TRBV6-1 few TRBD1 CASSGTGNEKLFF TGTGCCAGCAGCGGGACAGGGAATGAAAAACTGTTTTTT
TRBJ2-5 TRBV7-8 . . CASSPEVQGGQYF TGTGCCAGCAGCCCCGAGGTCCAGGGTGGGCAGTACTTC
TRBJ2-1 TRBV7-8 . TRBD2 CASSFTRGGGYNEQFF TGTGCCAGCAGCTTCACCCGGGGGGGAGGTTACAATGAGCAGTTCTTC
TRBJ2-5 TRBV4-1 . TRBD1 CASSRSGTGIGETQYF TGCGCCAGCAGCCGTTCCGGGACAGGGATAGGGGAGACCCAGTACTTC
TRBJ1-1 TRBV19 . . CASTFAGRNTEAFF TGTGCCAGTACCTTCGCGGGCAGGAACACTGAAGCTTTCTTT